The 11 T cell receptor beta chains given below trace back to one sample, sequenced in a study of OX40 agonist ivuxolimab in advanced cancers. Library preparation was by the immunoSEQ multiplex PCR assay. TCRdb mirrors the immuneACCESS table, restricted to in-frame sequences. Some clones are absent from its copies; in checked studies, under half trace to an unresolved V gene, and the reason for the others is unknown. This sample holds fewer than 120,000 clones; roughly 87% were observed only once. The ten largest clones take up 0.27% of the sample. The input for sequencing was CD4+ or CD8+ T cells sorted from blood, taken in a trial of the OX40 agonist ivuxolimab. The receptors derive from an adult with an advanced solid tumor such as melanoma, head and neck, liver or kidney cancer.

The gene calls are TRBV7-2 and TRBJ2-2; a weak D match, TRBD2 (6 bases). Looked up from germline, CDR1 is SGHTA and CDR2 is FQGNSA. V was trimmed by 6 bases and J by 4 bases, leaving 15 bases between them. The CDR3 loop spans 15 amino acids. The CDR3 DNA follows: TGTGCCAGCAGTCAATCGATGGGAGGCACCGGGGAGCTGTTTTTT. This translates into CASSQSMGGTGELFF. Full variable domain (outside the CDR3, taken from reference TRBV7-2 and TRBJ2-2): GAGVSQSPSNKVTEKGKDVELRCDPISGHTALYWYRQSLGQGLEFLIYFQGNSAPDKSGLPSDRFSAERTGGSVSTLTIQRTQQEDSAVYLCASSQSMGGTGELFFGEGSRLTVL.

V is TRBV30 and J is TRBJ1-2; D is unresolved. Trimming cost V 4 bases and J 4 bases, with 16 bases left between them. The CDR3 sequence is 14 residues long. In germline, CDR1 is GTSNPN, CDR2 SVGIG (reference sequence). For the CDR3, the DNA is TGTGCCTGGAACCTCGGACCCGGCCCCTATGGCTACACCTTC. Translated, it gives CAWNLGPGPYGYTF.

The table lists this clone with a count of one. The V call is TRBV4-3, the J call TRBJ1-1; D is perhaps TRBD1 (5 bases). V was pared by 1 base and J by 3 bases, with 21 bases between. This CDR3 spans 18 amino acids. Germline V gene lookup returns CDR1 LGHNA and CDR2 YSLEER. The CDR3 bases are TGCGCCAGCAGCCAAGTCTCCAGGGATGGTTTGGTGGACACTGAAGCTTTCTTT. Translating it yields CASSQVSRDGLVDTEAFF.

This chain joins TRBV27 and TRBJ2-7, with TRBD2 as a possible D gene (5 bases). Germline CDR1 reads MNHEY; CDR2 reads SMNVEV (reference sequence). CDR3 length equals 14 residues. V was cut by 5 bases and J by 3 bases, with 14 bases left in between. CDR3 protein: CASSPREPYYEQYF. CDR3 DNA: TGTGCCAGCAGTCCCCGGGAACCTTACTACGAGCAGTACTTC.

This chain joins TRBV4-2 and TRBJ1-2; D may be TRBD1 (6 bases). The CDR3 length is 15 residues. The ends were cut back, 0 bases at V and 8 bases at J, with 16 bases in the middle. Looked up from germline, CDR1 is LGHNA and CDR2 is YNFKEQ. The CDR3 region is CASSQDPGGGGGYTF. CDR3 nucleotide sequence: TGTGCCAGCAGCCAAGATCCGGGGGGCGGAGGCGGCTACACCTTC.

CDR3 amino acids: CAWEGALGETQYF. The CDR3 nucleotides read TGTGCCTGGGAGGGGGCGCTGGGCGAGACCCAGTACTTC. The chain employs TRBV30 and TRBJ2-5, with 7 nucleotides matching TRBD1. Trimming took 5 bases from V and 5 from J; bases not matched to a gene: 8. CDR3 length equals 13 residues. CDR1 and CDR2 from the germline V gene are GTSNPN and SVGIG (reference sequence). The complete variable domain, with remaining parts taken from reference TRBV30 and TRBJ2-5, reads SQTIHQWPATLVQPVGSPLSLECTVEGTSNPNLYWYRQAAGRGLQLLFYSVGIGQISSEVPQNLSASRPQDRQFILSSKKLLLSDSGFYLCAWEGALGETQYFGPGTRLLVL.

This chain uses TRBV6-6 with TRBJ2-5; D is perhaps TRBD2 (6 bases). Between the trimmed V and J ends, which lost 0 bases and 4 bases, there was a span of 15 bases. The CDR3 contains 16 residues. Germline V lookup: CDR1 MNHNY, CDR2 SVGAGI (reference sequence). CDR3 DNA: TGTGCCAGCAGTTACTCTGGCGGGGCTGGGTTAGAGACCCAGTACTTC. This translates into CASSYSGGAGLETQYF.

This clone was seen just once. Written as DNA, the CDR3 is TGCGCCAGCAGCCAAGAAGAATGGCATTACACCGGGGAGCTGTTTTTT. Amino acids: CASSQEEWHYTGELFF. J is TRBJ2-2 and V is TRBV4-1; D unclear. Germline CDR1 reads MGHRA; CDR2 reads YSYEKL. Trimming stripped 0 bases from V and 3 bases from J, with 11 bases between. The CDR3 has 16 amino acids.

This chain connects TRBV7-9 to TRBJ2-1; 10 positions agree with TRBD2. V trimming: 6 bases; J trimming: 12 bases; junction bases outside the gene matches: 8. The germline V gene has CDR1 SEHNR and CDR2 FQNEAQ (reference sequence). The CDR3 is 13 residues long. DNA for the CDR3: TGTGCCAGCAGTTTTCCGGGACTAGCGAGGCAGTTCTTC. Its translation: CASSFPGLARQFF.

A single count supports this clone. The CDR3 DNA reads as TGTGCCAGTATGATGGACAGGGAGACAGATACGCAGTATTTT. Translation gives CASMMDRETDTQYF. J is TRBJ2-3 and V is TRBV19; 8 bases line up with TRBD1. Germline V lookup: CDR1 LNHDA, CDR2 SQIVND (reference sequence). The CDR3 has 14 amino acids. The junction had 6 bases not matched to a gene; V was cut back by 7 bases and J by 3 bases.

The rearrangement uses TRBV12-5 and TRBJ2-1; D call uncertain. Trimming stripped 0 bases from V and 3 bases from J, with 3 bases between. The CDR3 loop spans 13 amino acids. Germline V gives CDR1 LGHNT, CDR2 FRNRAP. The CDR3 sequence is CASGLVNYNEQFF. CDR3 coding DNA: TGTGCTAGTGGTTTGGTAAACTACAATGAGCAGTTCTTC.